The rows below give T cell receptor beta chains drawn from one sample of a study of cytotoxic CD8 clonotypes in ibrutinib-treated CLL. The method was immunoSEQ multiplex PCR; TCRdb's version includes in-frame clones alone and lacks a portion of them. The sample gives under 35,000 clones, almost 70% of which show up once; roughly 51% is in the top ten. Sequences were derived from PBMCs, sampled after 24 months of ibrutinib treatment. The receptors were gathered from a human donor with chronic lymphocytic leukemia. The CDR3 runs from the conserved cysteine through the conserved F or W. The order of the fields is V gene, CDR3 protein.

V gene: TRBV29-1
CDR3 protein: CSEGRPTDTQYF

V gene: TRBV11-2
CDR3 protein: CASNSGGGYEQYF

V gene: TRBV18
CDR3 protein: CASSPGPGSSPLHF

V gene: TRBV7-2
CDR3 protein: CASSPWGPSSYEQYF

V gene: TRBV29-1
CDR3 protein: CSALAGGATGELFF

V gene: TRBV30
CDR3 protein: CAWRGSLAGGQVYF

V gene: TRBV2
CDR3 protein: CASSLDRAGNQPQHF

V gene: TRBV4-3
CDR3 protein: CASSHTFGGAYMTGANVLTF

V gene: TRBV15
CDR3 protein: CATSRYGTYEQYF

V gene: TRBV5-1
CDR3 protein: CASSLAGVGDTQYF

V gene: TRBV19
CDR3 protein: CASSADGYNEQFF

V gene: TRBV7-6
CDR3 protein: CASSPGSGLSSYNEQFF

V gene: TRBV6-6
CDR3 protein: CASRLGQGNTEAFF

V gene: TRBV30
CDR3 protein: CAWSVGGFGGLFF

V gene: TRBV5-5
CDR3 protein: CASSPNTEAFF

V gene: TRBV28
CDR3 protein: CASRLLQAPQHF

V gene: TRBV11-2
CDR3 protein: CASSKRTGEGDYGYTF

V gene: TRBV6-5
CDR3 protein: CASRAGTGRYEQYF

V gene: TRBV5-1
CDR3 protein: CASSPTAGAQFF

V gene: TRBV6-1
CDR3 protein: CASSATSGGAGETQYF

V gene: TRBV4-1
CDR3 protein: CASSQIRGETQYF

V gene: TRBV5-8
CDR3 protein: CASRSVGYEQYF

V gene: TRBV5-1
CDR3 protein: CASSPVRGNTEAFF

V gene: TRBV27
CDR3 protein: CASSLRPPRGQGYTEAFF

V gene: TRBV18
CDR3 protein: CASSRSWGRGDTQYF

V gene: TRBV27
CDR3 protein: CASTLRGDLAYEQYF

V gene: TRBV9
CDR3 protein: CASSVGELWGEDTQYF

V gene: TRBV4-3
CDR3 protein: CASSRGWGQPQHF

V gene: TRBV5-4
CDR3 protein: CASSLPGPNTEAFF

V gene: TRBV30
CDR3 protein: CAWTRPGRGYGYTF

V gene: TRBV28
CDR3 protein: CASVGRARSPTNEKLFF

V gene: TRBV2
CDR3 protein: CASRPPLHNEQFF

V gene: TRBV6-5
CDR3 protein: CASSYVRGYEQYF

V gene: TRBV5-1
CDR3 protein: CASSLEGLYEQYF

V gene: TRBV9
CDR3 protein: CASSLVGSDIQYF

V gene: TRBV7-9
CDR3 protein: CASSPRGETQSNEQYF

V gene: TRBV21-1
CDR3 protein: CASSTGTAIPNEKLFF

V gene: TRBV10-3
CDR3 protein: CAISESGQGYKLFF

V gene: TRBV27
CDR3 protein: CASSLIGTGGLGTNEKLFF

V gene: TRBV4-3
CDR3 protein: CASSRILDRGLEKLFF

V gene: TRBV6-5
CDR3 protein: CASSYDRYNEKLFF